Following are 28 T cell receptor beta chains from one sample sequenced in a study of technical replicates of blood from a handful of donors. TCRdb keeps only in-frame clones here, not all; method: immunoSEQ multiplex PCR. The sample records more than 65,000 clones, 95% to 98% being singletons. Sequenced: T cells isolated from PBMCs. These receptors were collected from a human donor in good health.

The V call is TRBV5-4, the J call TRBJ2-7; 9 nucleotides match TRBD1. The CDR3 runs 16 residues. The germline V gene has CDR1 SGHNT and CDR2 YYREEE (reference sequence). V trimming: 0 bases; J trimming: 2 bases; junction bases outside the gene matches: 6. CDR3 amino acids: CASSLGVRQGAYEQYF. CDR3 DNA sequence: TGTGCCAGCAGCTTGGGAGTGCGACAGGGGGCCTACGAGCAGTACTTC.

In DNA, the CDR3 is TGTGCCAGCAGCTCCTTAGGGACAGGGGGCACTGGCTACACCTTC. It encodes CASSSLGTGGTGYTF. The chain is built from TRBV11-1 and TRBJ1-2; TRBD1 agrees at 12 bases. This CDR3 has 15 amino acids. V lost 4 bases, J lost 7 bases, and 7 bases stayed unmatched. In germline, CDR1 is SGHAT, CDR2 FQDESV (reference sequence).

This clone was seen more than once but under ten times. The chain recombines TRBV2 with TRBJ1-2, with 9 bases identical to TRBD1. V lost 6 bases to trimming and J lost 9 bases; unmatched junction nucleotides: 8. This CDR3 has 13 residues. Per the germline V gene, CDR1 is SNHLY and CDR2 is FYNNEI. CDR3 sequence (DNA): TGTGCCAGCAGCCCGGGACAGGGCTTGAGCTACACCTTC. Translation: CASSPGQGLSYTF.

V is TRBV7-2 and J is TRBJ2-3; weak D call: TRBD2 (5 bases). The CDR3 has 15 amino acids. Germline CDR1 is SGHTA and CDR2 is FQGNSA. V lost 2 bases and J 6 bases, leaving 15 bases between the germline ends. CDR3 amino acids: CASSLQANRRDTQYF. CDR3 DNA: TGTGCCAGCAGCTTACAAGCCAACCGGAGGGATACGCAGTATTTT.

CDR3 nucleotides: TGTGCCAGCAGCTCGTCAGGGGTGGCTGAAGCTTTCTTT. Residues: CASSSSGVAEAFF. The rearrangement joins TRBV7-9 to TRBJ1-1; weak D call: TRBD1 (6 bases). The CDR3 spans 13 residues. Germline V gene sequence: CDR1 SEHNR, CDR2 FQNEAQ (reference sequence). Trimming pared 4 bases from V and 6 bases from J, leaving 12 bases between.

The rearrangement uses TRBV5-1 and TRBJ2-5, with a tentative D call TRBD1 (6 bases). The CDR3 runs to 16 residues. Germline CDR1 SGHRS, CDR2 YFSETQ. V was pared by 4 bases and J by 5 bases, with 21 bases between. The CDR3 DNA follows: TGCGCCAGCAGCCGGCCGTCAGGGGCTCAAGTGGAGACCCAGTACTTC. Amino acid sequence: CASSRPSGAQVETQYF.

This chain connects TRBV27 to TRBJ2-7, with a tentative D call TRBD2 (5 bases). Germline lookup yields CDR1 MNHEY and CDR2 SMNVEV (reference sequence). Trimming shortened V by 2 bases and J by 2 bases, and 7 bases separated the two germline ends. The CDR3 has 13 residues. DNA of the CDR3: TGTGCCAGCAGTTTACGGGGTCCCTACGAGCAGTACTTC. This gives the protein CASSLRGPYEQYF.

The V gene is TRBV5-1, the J gene TRBJ1-4, with 10 bases fitting TRBD1. V shed 3 bases, J shed 2 bases, and the junction held 7 bases outside the gene matches. CDR1 is SGHRS and CDR2 is YFSETQ in the germline V gene. The CDR3 is 17 amino acids. The CDR3 sequence is CASSSDRGIKTNEKLFF. CDR3 sequence (DNA): TGCGCCAGCAGCTCGGACAGGGGGATAAAGACTAATGAAAAACTGTTTTTT.

The CDR3 region is CASTGLYGQGRETQYF. The CDR3 DNA reads as TGTGCCAGCACTGGGTTGTATGGGCAGGGTCGGGAGACCCAGTACTTC. The chain combines TRBV28 with TRBJ2-5, with D tentatively TRBD1 (5 bases). Trimming took off 7 bases at V and 5 bases at J, with 23 bases between the two ends. Germline V gene sequence: CDR1 MDHEN, CDR2 SYDVKM. The length of the CDR3 is 16 residues. The full variable domain, its missing parts supplied by reference TRBV28 and TRBJ2-5, is DVKVTQSSRYLVKRTGEKVFLECVQDMDHENMFWYRQDPGLGLRLIYFSYDVKMKEKGDIPEGYSVSREKKERFSLILESASTNQTSMYLCASTGLYGQGRETQYFGPGTRLLVL.

J is TRBJ2-1 and V is TRBV20-1; no clear D. V dropped 6 bases and J dropped 0 bases, with 3 bases sitting between them. This CDR3 spans 11 amino acids. Germline CDR1 DFQATT, CDR2 SNEGSKA (reference sequence). The CDR3 protein is CSAGSYNEQFF. As DNA, the CDR3 is TGCAGTGCCGGCTCCTACAATGAGCAGTTCTTC.

V usage is TRBV27 and J usage is TRBJ1-1, with D tentatively TRBD1 (5 bases). Germline lookup yields CDR1 MNHEY and CDR2 SMNVEV (reference sequence). With 5 bases removed from V and 5 bases from J, the gap between germline ends came to 15 bases. This CDR3 has 14 residues. The CDR3 sequence: CASSVGGVGTEAFF. In DNA, the CDR3 is TGTGCCAGCAGTGTGGGGGGAGTAGGTACTGAAGCTTTCTTT.

The chain uses TRBV7-2 and TRBJ1-2; TRBD1 matches 8 bases. The V and J ends lost 4 bases and 6 bases, in that order; junction bases with no gene match: 4. Germline-derived CDR1 and CDR2 are SGHTA and FQGNSA. The CDR3 loop spans 13 amino acids. CDR3 bases: TGTGCCAGCAGCTCTAACAGGGGGAATGGCTACACCTTC. It codes for CASSSNRGNGYTF.

In nucleotides, the CDR3 is TGTGCCAGCAGCTCCACTTTGAACACTGAAGCTTTCTTT. Its protein is CASSSTLNTEAFF. The chain carries TRBV11-2 and TRBJ1-1; D remains ambiguous. Germline loops: CDR1 SGHAT, CDR2 FQNNGV. This CDR3 contains 13 residues. The ends were cut back, 4 bases at V and 0 bases at J, with 6 bases in the middle.

This chain uses TRBV29-1 with TRBJ1-2; 7 bases line up with TRBD1. The germline V gene has CDR1 SQVTM and CDR2 ANQGSEA. The CDR3 has 15 amino acids. V was pared by 4 bases and J by 2 bases, with 10 bases of the junction left unmatched. CDR3 bases: TGCAGCGTTGTCCATTACAGGGGAAGGAACTATGGCTACACCTTC. Protein: CSVVHYRGRNYGYTF.

V gene TRBV6-1 combines with J gene TRBJ1-2, with D perhaps matching TRBD1 (5 bases). Germline-derived CDR1 and CDR2 are MNHNS and SASEGT. CDR3 length equals 13 residues. Between the trimmed V and J ends, which lost 8 bases and 4 bases, there was a span of 14 bases. The DNA of the CDR3 is TGTGCCAGCTGGCCCATAGGGGCCTATGGCTACACCTTC. This encodes CASWPIGAYGYTF.

V is TRBV11-2 and J is TRBJ2-5; D is perhaps TRBD1 (6 bases). V was cut by 7 bases and J by 5 bases, with 20 bases left in between. The length of the CDR3 is 15 residues. Germline CDR1 and CDR2: SGHAT and FQNNGV. CDR3 nucleotide sequence: TGTGCCAGCATCCTCAGTGTGGGGGCGATGGAGACCCAGTACTTC. Translated: CASILSVGAMETQYF.

The chain joins TRBV6-1 to TRBJ1-1; no reliable D call. Germline assignment: CDR1 MNHNS and CDR2 SASEGT. The CDR3 has 14 amino acids. V lost 5 bases and J 6 bases, leaving 16 bases between the germline ends. CDR3: CASSWVAVGAEAFF. The CDR3 nucleotides read TGTGCCAGCAGTTGGGTCGCGGTGGGTGCTGAAGCTTTCTTT.

V and J are TRBV19 and TRBJ2-5; the D is unclear. The length of the CDR3 is 13 residues. Germline CDR1 LNHDA, CDR2 SQIVND (reference sequence). V shed 5 bases and J shed 2 bases, with 9 bases lying between them. The CDR3 spells CASSGQLQETQYF. CDR3 in DNA: TGTGCCAGTAGTGGGCAGTTACAAGAGACCCAGTACTTC.

V usage is TRBV25-1 and J usage is TRBJ2-1, with 10 bases fitting TRBD2. The CDR3 totals 18 residues. The germline V gene has CDR1 MGHDK and CDR2 SYGVNS. The J segment lost 5 bases and the V segment lost 5 bases, leaving 15 bases of the junction unmatched. CDR3 loop: CASSPWPSGSPHDNEQFF. The CDR3 region has the DNA TGTGCCAGCAGTCCCTGGCCTAGCGGGAGTCCCCACGACAATGAGCAGTTCTTC.

This clone occurred once. This chain links TRBV6-1 with TRBJ1-1; 7 bases are a match to TRBD1. Germline CDR1 and CDR2: MNHNS and SASEGT. The CDR3 is 16 residues long. The ends lost 3 bases at V and 5 bases at J; junction bases unmatched: 12. CDR3 residues: CASSDWGMRGHTEAFF. CDR3 in DNA: TGTGCCAGCAGTGATTGGGGGATGAGGGGGCATACTGAAGCTTTCTTT.

This chain uses TRBV11-3 with TRBJ1-2, with D possibly TRBD1 on 6 matching bases. With 5 bases removed from V and 4 bases from J, the gap between germline ends came to 14 bases. Germline-derived CDR1 and CDR2 are SGHNT and YENEEA. CDR3 length: 14 amino acids. The CDR3 protein is CASSPGGQLYGYTF. CDR3 coding DNA: TGTGCCAGCAGCCCGGGTGGACAGCTCTATGGCTACACCTTC.

This rearrangement joins TRBV20-1 to TRBJ1-1; D ambiguous. Per the germline V gene, CDR1 is DFQATT and CDR2 is SNEGSKA (reference sequence). The CDR3 spans 11 residues. The ends were cut back, 2 bases at V and 10 bases at J, with 11 bases in the middle. CDR3 coding DNA: TGCAGTGCTAGAAGTGAGGGAGGAGCTTTCTTT. It codes for CSARSEGGAFF.

On this clone: In the same sample, other DNA sequences code for this CDR3. V is TRBV5-1 and J is TRBJ1-1; TRBD1 is a possible D gene (6 bases). V gave up 4 bases and J gave up 1 base, with 8 bases separating them. The CDR3 is 13 residues long. Looked up from germline, CDR1 is SGHRS and CDR2 is YFSETQ. The CDR3 sequence is CASSPGQNTEAFF. The CDR3 DNA is TGCGCCAGCAGCCCGGGACAGAACACTGAAGCTTTCTTT.

V and J are TRBV19 and TRBJ1-5, with 7 bases that match TRBD1. Germline V CDR1 and CDR2: LNHDA, SQIVND (reference sequence). V shed 8 bases and J 6 bases; nucleotides not matched to a gene: 7. This CDR3 spans 13 amino acids. The CDR3 DNA reads as TGTGCCAGTGGCATACAGGGGAGTCAGCCCCAGCATTTT. It translates to CASGIQGSQPQHF.

The J gene is TRBJ2-7, the V gene TRBV28; 7 bases fit TRBD2. Trimming took 2 bases from V and 5 from J; bases not matched to a gene: 9. Germline V gene lookup returns CDR1 MDHEN and CDR2 SYDVKM. This CDR3 comprises 15 residues. The CDR3 bases are TGTGCCAGCAGTTTAGTAGCTAGCGGAAGGAACGAGCAGTACTTC. Translated: CASSLVASGRNEQYF.

The V gene is TRBV7-6, the J gene TRBJ2-1; maybe TRBD2 (5 bases). The CDR3 has 15 amino acids. From germline, CDR1 is SGHVS and CDR2 FNYEAQ. V dropped 0 bases and J dropped 7 bases, with 13 bases sitting between them. CDR3 coding DNA: TGTGCCAGCAGCTTAGCGGAGGTCCGGATAAATGAGCAGTTCTTC. The encoded protein is CASSLAEVRINEQFF.

The chain employs TRBV4-1 and TRBJ1-6, with 8 bases aligning to TRBD1. J was trimmed by 11 bases and V by 2 bases; bases with no gene match: 2. The CDR3 length is 13 residues. In germline, CDR1 is MGHRA, CDR2 YSYEKL. Here the CDR3 reads CASSQRQGPPLHF. DNA of the CDR3: TGCGCCAGCAGCCAACGACAGGGGCCACCCCTCCACTTT.

The rearrangement uses TRBV7-8 and TRBJ1-5, with 7 bases matching TRBD1. There are 13 residues in the CDR3. Germline V gives CDR1 SGHVS, CDR2 FQNEAQ. The trim removed 3 bases at V and 5 bases at J, leaving 1 base unmatched. The CDR3 is CASSLGTDQPQHF. The CDR3 DNA reads as TGTGCCAGCAGCTTGGGGACAGATCAGCCCCAGCATTTT.